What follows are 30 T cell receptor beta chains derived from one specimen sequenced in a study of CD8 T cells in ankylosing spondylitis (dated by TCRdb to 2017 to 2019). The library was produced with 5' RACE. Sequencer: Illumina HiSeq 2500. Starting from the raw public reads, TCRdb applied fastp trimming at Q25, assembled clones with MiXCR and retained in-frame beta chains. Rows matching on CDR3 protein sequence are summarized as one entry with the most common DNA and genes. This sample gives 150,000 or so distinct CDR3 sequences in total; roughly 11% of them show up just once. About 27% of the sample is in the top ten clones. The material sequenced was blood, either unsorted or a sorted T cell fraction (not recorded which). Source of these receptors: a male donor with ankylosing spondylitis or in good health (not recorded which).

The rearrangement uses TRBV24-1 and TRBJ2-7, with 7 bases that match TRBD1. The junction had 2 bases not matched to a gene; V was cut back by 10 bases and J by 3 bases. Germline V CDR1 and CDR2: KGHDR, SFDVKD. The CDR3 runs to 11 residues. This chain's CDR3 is CATGTDYEQYF. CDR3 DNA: TGTGCCACGGGGACAGACTACGAGCAGTACTTC.

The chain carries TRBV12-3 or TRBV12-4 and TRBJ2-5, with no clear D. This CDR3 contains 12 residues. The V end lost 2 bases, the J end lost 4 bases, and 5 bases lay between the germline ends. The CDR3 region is CASSLRVETQYF. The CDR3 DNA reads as TGTGCCAGCAGTTTACGCGTAGAGACCCAGTACTTC.

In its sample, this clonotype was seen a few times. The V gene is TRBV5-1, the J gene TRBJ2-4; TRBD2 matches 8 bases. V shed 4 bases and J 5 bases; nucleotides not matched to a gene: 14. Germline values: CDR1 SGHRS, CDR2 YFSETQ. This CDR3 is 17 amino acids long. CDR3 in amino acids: CASSPVTSPSGQNIQYF. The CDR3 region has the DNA TGCGCCAGCAGCCCAGTTACAAGCCCTAGCGGGCAAAACATTCAGTACTTC.

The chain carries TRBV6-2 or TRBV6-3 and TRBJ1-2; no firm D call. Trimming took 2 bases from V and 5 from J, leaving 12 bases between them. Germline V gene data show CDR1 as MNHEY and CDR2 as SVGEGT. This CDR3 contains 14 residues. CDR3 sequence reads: CASSYGIQAYGYTF. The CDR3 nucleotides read TGTGCCAGCAGTTACGGCATCCAGGCATATGGCTACACCTTC.

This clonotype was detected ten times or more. The CDR3 spells CASSEDGYEQFF. The CDR3 DNA reads TGCGCCAGCAGTGAGGACGGCTATGAGCAGTTCTTC. The genes are TRBV10-1 and TRBJ2-1; D call uncertain. CDR1 and CDR2 (germline): WNHNN, SYGVQD (reference sequence). The CDR3 has 12 residues. Trimming took off 2 bases at V and 8 bases at J, with 7 bases between the two ends.

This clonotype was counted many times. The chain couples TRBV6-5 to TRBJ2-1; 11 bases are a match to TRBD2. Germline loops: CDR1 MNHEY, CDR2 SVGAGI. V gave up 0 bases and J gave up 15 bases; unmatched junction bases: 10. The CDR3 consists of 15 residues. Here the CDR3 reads CASSYSGASGGHLFF. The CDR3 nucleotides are TGTGCCAGCAGTTACTCGGGGGCTAGCGGGGGGCATTTGTTCTTC.

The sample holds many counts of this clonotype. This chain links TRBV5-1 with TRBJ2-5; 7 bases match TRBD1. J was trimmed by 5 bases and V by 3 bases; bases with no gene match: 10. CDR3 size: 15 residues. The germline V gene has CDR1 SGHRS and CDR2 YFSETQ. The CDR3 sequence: CASSSGQDGLETQYF. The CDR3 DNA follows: TGCGCCAGCAGCTCCGGACAGGATGGACTCGAGACCCAGTACTTC.

CDR3 sequence (DNA): TGTGCCAGCAGTTACGGCACCTCTGGGGCCAACGTCCTGACTTTC. Translated: CASSYGTSGANVLTF. The chain is built from TRBV6-5 and TRBJ2-6; D gene ambiguous. Trimming removed 2 bases from V and 0 bases from J, with 5 bases in between. The germline gives CDR1 MNHEY, CDR2 SVGAGI. This CDR3 contains 15 residues.

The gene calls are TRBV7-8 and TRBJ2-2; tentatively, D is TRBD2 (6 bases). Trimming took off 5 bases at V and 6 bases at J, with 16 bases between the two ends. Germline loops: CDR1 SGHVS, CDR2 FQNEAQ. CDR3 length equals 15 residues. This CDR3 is CASSPALEGPGELFF. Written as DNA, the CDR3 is TGTGCCAGCAGCCCTGCCCTGGAGGGCCCCGGGGAGCTGTTTTTT.

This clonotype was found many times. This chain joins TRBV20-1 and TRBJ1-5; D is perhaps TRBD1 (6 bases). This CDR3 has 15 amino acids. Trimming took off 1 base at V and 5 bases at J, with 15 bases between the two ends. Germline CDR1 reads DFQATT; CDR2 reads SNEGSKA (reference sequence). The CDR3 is CSARVAGARDQPQHF. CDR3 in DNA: TGCAGTGCTAGAGTGGCGGGGGCGAGGGATCAGCCCCAGCATTTT.

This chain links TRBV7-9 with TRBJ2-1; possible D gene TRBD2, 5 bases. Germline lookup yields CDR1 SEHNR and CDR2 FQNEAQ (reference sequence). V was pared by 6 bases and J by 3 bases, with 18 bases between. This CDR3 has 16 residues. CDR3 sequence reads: CASSWNEVRDYNEQFF. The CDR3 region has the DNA TGTGCCAGCAGTTGGAATGAAGTGAGGGACTACAATGAGCAGTTCTTC.

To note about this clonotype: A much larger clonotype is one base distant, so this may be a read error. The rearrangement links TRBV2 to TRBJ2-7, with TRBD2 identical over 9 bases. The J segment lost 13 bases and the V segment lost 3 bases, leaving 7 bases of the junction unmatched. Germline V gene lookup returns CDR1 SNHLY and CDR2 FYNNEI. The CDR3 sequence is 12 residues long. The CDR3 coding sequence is TGTGCCAGCAGTGATATACAAGCGGGAGGTTACTTC. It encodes CASSDIQAGGYF.

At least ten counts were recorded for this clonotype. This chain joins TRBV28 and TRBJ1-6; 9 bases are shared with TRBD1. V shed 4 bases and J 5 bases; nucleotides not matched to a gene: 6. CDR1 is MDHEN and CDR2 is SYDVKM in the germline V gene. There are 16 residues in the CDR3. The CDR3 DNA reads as TGTGCCAGCAGTTCCCCGGGACAGGGTAATAATTCACCCCTCCACTTT. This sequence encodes CASSSPGQGNNSPLHF.

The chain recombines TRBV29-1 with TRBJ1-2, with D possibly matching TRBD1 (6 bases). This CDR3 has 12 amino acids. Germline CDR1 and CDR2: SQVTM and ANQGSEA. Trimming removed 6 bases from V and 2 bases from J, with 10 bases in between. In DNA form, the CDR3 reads TGCAGCGTCCCGAGGGGGAACTATGGCTACACCTTC. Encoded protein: CSVPRGNYGYTF.

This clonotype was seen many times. DNA of the CDR3: TGTGCCAGCAGTTTGGACAGGGGGTATGGCTACACCTTC. The encoded protein is CASSLDRGYGYTF. The chain combines TRBV12-3 or TRBV12-4 with TRBJ1-2, with TRBD1 matching 10 bases. The CDR3 has 13 amino acids. Trimming at V came to 3 bases and at J to 5 bases, leaving 0 bases not matched to a gene.

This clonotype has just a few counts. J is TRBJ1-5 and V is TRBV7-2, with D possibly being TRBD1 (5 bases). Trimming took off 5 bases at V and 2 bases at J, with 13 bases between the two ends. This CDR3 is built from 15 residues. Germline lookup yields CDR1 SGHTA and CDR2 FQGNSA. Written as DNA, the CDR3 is TGTGCCAGCAGCCCTGACAGACTACGCAATCAGCCCCAGCATTTT. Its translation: CASSPDRLRNQPQHF.

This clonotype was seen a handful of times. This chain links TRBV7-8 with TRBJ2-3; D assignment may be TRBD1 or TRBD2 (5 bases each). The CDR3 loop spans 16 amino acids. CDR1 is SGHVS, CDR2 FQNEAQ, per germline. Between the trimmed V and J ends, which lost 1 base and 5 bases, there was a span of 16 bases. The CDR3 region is CASSLEVLVRGDTQYF. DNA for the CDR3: TGTGCCAGCAGCTTAGAGGTTCTAGTGAGGGGAGATACGCAGTATTTT.

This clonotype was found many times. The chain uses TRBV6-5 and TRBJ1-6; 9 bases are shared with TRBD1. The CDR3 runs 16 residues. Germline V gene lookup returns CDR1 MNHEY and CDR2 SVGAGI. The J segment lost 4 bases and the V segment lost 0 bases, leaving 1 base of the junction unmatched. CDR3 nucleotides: TGTGCCAGCAGTTACTCGACAGGGGGATATAATTCACCCCTCCACTTT. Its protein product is CASSYSTGGYNSPLHF.

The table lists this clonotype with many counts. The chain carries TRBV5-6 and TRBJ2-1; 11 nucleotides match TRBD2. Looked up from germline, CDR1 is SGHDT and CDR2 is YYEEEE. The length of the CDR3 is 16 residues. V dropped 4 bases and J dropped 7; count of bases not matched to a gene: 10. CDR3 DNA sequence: TGTGCCAGCAGCCCCTATGTAGCGGGGGGGGGGAATGAGCAGTTCTTC. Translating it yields CASSPYVAGGGNEQFF. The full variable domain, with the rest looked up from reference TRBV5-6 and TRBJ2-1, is DAGVTQSPTHLIKTRGQQVTLRCSPKSGHDTVSWYQQALGQGPQFIFQYYEEEERQRGNFPDRFSGHQFPNYSSELNVNALLLGDSALYLCASSPYVAGGGNEQFFGPGTRLTVL.

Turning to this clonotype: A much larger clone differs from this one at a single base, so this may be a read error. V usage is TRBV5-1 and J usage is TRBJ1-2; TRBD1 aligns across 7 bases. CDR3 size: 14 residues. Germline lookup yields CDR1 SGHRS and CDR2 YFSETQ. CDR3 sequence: CVSFDGTADNGYTF. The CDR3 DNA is TGCGTCAGCTTCGACGGGACAGCGGATAATGGCTACACCTTC.

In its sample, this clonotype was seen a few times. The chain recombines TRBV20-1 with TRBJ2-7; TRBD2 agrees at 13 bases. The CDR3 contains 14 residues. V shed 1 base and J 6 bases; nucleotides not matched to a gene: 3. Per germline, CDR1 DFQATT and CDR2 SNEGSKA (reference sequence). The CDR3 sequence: CSARVLAGGGEQYF. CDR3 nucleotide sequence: TGCAGTGCTAGAGTACTAGCGGGAGGGGGCGAGCAGTACTTC.

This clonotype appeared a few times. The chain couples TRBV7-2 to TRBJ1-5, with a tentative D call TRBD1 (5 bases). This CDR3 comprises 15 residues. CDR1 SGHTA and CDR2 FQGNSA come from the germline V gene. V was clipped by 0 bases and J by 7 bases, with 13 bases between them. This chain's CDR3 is CASSLAGGKGQPQHF. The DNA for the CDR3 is TGTGCCAGCAGCTTAGCTGGCGGGAAGGGGCAGCCCCAGCATTTT.

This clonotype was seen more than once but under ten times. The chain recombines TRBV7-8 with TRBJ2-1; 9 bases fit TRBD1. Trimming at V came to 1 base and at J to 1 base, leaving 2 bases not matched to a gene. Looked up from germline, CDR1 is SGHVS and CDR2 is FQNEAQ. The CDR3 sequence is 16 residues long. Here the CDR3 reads CASSLGGQGSYNEQFF. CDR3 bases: TGTGCCAGCAGCTTAGGCGGACAGGGGTCCTACAATGAGCAGTTCTTC.

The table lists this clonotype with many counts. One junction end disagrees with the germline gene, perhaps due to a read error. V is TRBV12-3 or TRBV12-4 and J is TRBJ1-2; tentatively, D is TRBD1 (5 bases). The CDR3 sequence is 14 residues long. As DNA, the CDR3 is TGTGCCAGCACTTTAGGGGAAGTGTCGGGTGGCTACACCTTC. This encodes CASTLGEVSGGYTF.

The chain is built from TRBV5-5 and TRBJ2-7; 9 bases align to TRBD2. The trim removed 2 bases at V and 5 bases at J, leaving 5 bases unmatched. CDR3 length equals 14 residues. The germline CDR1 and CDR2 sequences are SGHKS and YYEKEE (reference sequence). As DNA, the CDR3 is TGTGCCAGCAGCTTAAGCGGGAGGCTCGACGAGCAGTACTTC. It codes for CASSLSGRLDEQYF.

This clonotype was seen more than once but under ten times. The CDR3 DNA reads TGTGCCAGCAGTTCCCCGGGACTAGCGGGAGCGATTGAGCAGTTCTTC. Its protein product is CASSSPGLAGAIEQFF. The chain employs TRBV6-5 and TRBJ2-1; 14 bases match TRBD2. J lost 9 bases, V lost 4 bases, and 8 bases had no gene match. CDR1 and CDR2 (germline): MNHEY, SVGAGI. The CDR3 totals 16 residues.

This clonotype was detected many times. As DNA, the CDR3 is TGTGCCAGCAGTCCCCTTAGATCACCCCTCCACTTT. It encodes CASSPLRSPLHF. This rearrangement joins TRBV12-3 or TRBV12-4 to TRBJ1-6; D unclear. V was trimmed by 5 bases and J by 10 bases, leaving 9 bases between them. The CDR3 runs 12 residues.

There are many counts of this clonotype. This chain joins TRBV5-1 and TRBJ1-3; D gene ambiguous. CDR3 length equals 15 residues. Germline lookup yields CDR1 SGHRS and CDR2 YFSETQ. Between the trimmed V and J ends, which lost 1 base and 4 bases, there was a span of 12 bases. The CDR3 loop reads CASSLSVSEGNTIYF. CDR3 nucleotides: TGCGCCAGCAGCTTGTCCGTGTCGGAAGGAAACACCATATATTTT.

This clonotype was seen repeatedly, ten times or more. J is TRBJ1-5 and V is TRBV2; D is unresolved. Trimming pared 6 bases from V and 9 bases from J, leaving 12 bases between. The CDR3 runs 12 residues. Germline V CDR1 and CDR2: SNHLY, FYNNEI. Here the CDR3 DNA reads TGTGCCAGCAGGATTGATTGGGCGCCCCAGCATTTT. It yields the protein CASRIDWAPQHF. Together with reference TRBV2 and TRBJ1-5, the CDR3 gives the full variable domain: EPEVTQTPSHQVTQMGQEVILRCVPISNHLYFYWYRQILGQKVEFLVSFYNNEISEKSEIFDDQFSVERPDGSNFTLKIRSTKLEDSAMYFCASRIDWAPQHFGDGTRLSIL.

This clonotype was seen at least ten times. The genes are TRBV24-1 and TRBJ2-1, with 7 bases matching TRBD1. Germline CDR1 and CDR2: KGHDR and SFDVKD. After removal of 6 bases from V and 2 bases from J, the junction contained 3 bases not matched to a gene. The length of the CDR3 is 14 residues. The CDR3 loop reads CATSSGTAYNEQFF. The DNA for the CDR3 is TGTGCCACCAGTTCGGGGACAGCCTACAATGAGCAGTTCTTC.